This TCR beta chain was captured by sequencing in a study of technical replicates of blood from a few donors. Produced via immunoSEQ multiplex PCR; TCRdb's table is partial and in-frame only. The data show some 49,000 clones, with 80% to 95% seen just once and about 3.9% held by the top ten. The CDR3 runs to 15 residues. CDR1 is SGHDT, CDR2 YYEEEE, per germline. Trimming cost V 4 bases and J 6 bases; bases outside gene matches: 8. The chain employs TRBV5-6 and TRBJ2-2; TRBD2 matches 8 bases. Material: PBMCs. The origin of this receptor is a human donor in good health. Some clones in this sample may be carry-over from other donors' samples. The CDR3 DNA sequence: TGTGCCAGCAGCCGGGGACTAGTTAGCGCCGGGGAGCTGTTTTTT. This encodes CASSRGLVSAGELFF.